A single sample is the source of the 6 T cell receptor beta chains below, sequenced in a study of T cell repertoires in ileal Crohn's disease. The data were produced by immunoSEQ multiplex PCR, yet TCRdb's version contains in-frame clones alone and is incomplete. Found here are some 9,000 clones, roughly 72% of them singletons; the top ten hold more than 4.5%. Sequenced input: ileal tissue. Receptors originate from an adult with Crohn's disease.

This clone has a handful of counts. The chain employs TRBV7-8 and TRBJ1-2; 7 bases agree with TRBD1. V trimming: 5 bases; J trimming: 6 bases; junction bases outside the gene matches: 9. The CDR3 runs to 14 residues. Per germline, CDR1 SGHVS and CDR2 FQNEAQ. CDR3 nucleotides: TGTGCCAGCAGCCGCTCGGGACAGAGAGATGGCTACACCTTC. Translated: CASSRSGQRDGYTF.

The chain recombines TRBV29-1 with TRBJ2-3; maybe TRBD2 (5 bases). This CDR3 has 11 amino acids. V dropped 6 bases and J dropped 5 bases, with 9 bases sitting between them. CDR1 SQVTM and CDR2 ANQGSEA come from the germline V gene. The CDR3 loop is CSVKSGDTQYF. Written as DNA, the CDR3 is TGCAGCGTCAAAAGCGGAGATACGCAGTATTTT.

This rearrangement joins TRBV10-2 to TRBJ1-2, with D possibly TRBD1 on 5 matching bases. The CDR3 sequence is 15 residues long. The germline V gene has CDR1 WSHSY and CDR2 SAAADI. The V end lost 4 bases, the J end lost 7 bases, and 19 bases lay between the germline ends. The CDR3 region is CASSVYIDSLAGYTF. In DNA form, the CDR3 reads TGCGCCAGCAGTGTTTACATCGACAGCCTCGCTGGCTACACCTTC.

This clone was recorded a few times. This chain connects TRBV11-2 to TRBJ1-2; D is unresolved. V was pared by 5 bases and J by 7 bases, with 23 bases between. This CDR3 is built from 16 residues. CDR1 SGHAT and CDR2 FQNNGV come from the germline V gene. In DNA, the CDR3 is TGTGCCAGCAGCCGCGGCATTGACGCGGGGATCTCTGGCTACACCTTC. It specifies CASSRGIDAGISGYTF.

The V gene is TRBV5-1, the J gene TRBJ2-1, with 10 bases aligning to TRBD2. CDR3 length: 18 amino acids. CDR1 and CDR2 (germline): SGHRS, YFSETQ. Unmatched junction bases numbered 9, after V lost 0 bases and J lost 3 bases. The CDR3 region has the DNA TGCGCCAGCAGCTTGGCAGCGGGGGGGCCGAATATCTACAATGAGCAGTTCTTC. Translating gives CASSLAAGGPNIYNEQFF.

CDR3 sequence reads: CASTGSPGELYYGYTF. In nucleotides, the CDR3 is TGCGCCAGCACTGGCAGCCCGGGGGAACTATACTATGGCTACACCTTC. V gene TRBV10-2 combines with J gene TRBJ1-2; possible D gene TRBD1, 5 bases. Germline V gives CDR1 WSHSY, CDR2 SAAADI. The CDR3 is 16 amino acids. V was trimmed by 7 bases and J by 3 bases, leaving 21 bases between them.